This TCR beta chain was recovered during a study of cytomegalovirus exposure and HLA in healthy donors. Study-wide findings and caveats: The classifier was said to identify cytomegalovirus status with high specificity and sensitivity.

The CDR3 runs 16 residues. Trimming removed 2 bases at V and 2 bases at J, with 15 bases between. Germline lookup yields CDR1 SGHVS and CDR2 FNYEAQ. In regard to this clone: Its antigen is still unknown.

Profiling relied on immunoSEQ multiplex PCR, and the TCRdb table lists in-frame clones only, not all of them. Among about 280,000 clones listed, approximately 88% were seen once. Sequencing was done on a sample of PBMCs. The origin of this receptor is a woman aged 18-30 years in good health and CMV-seronegative. The chain carries TRBV7-6 and TRBJ1-1; maybe TRBD1 (5 bases). In DNA, the CDR3 is TGTGCCAGCAGCTTATATCCCAGGGCAGAAAACACTGAAGCTTTCTTT. It yields the protein CASSLYPRAENTEAFF.